Below are 4 T cell receptor beta chains sequenced from a single sample in a study of T-cell memory formation after mild COVID-19. TCRdb independently ran MiXCR on the 5' RACE reads; one entry per CDR3 protein. The sample consists of about 420,000 distinct CDR3 sequences, 20% to 30% of them appearing once. Sequences were obtained from PBMCs or a T cell subset sorted from them (not recorded which). These receptor sequences come from an adult woman who had mild COVID-19 (a few samples of this study predate the infection). Cell type and time point are not known.

This clonotype has more than one count but fewer than ten. The chain is built from TRBV6-1 and TRBJ1-4, with 11 positions matching TRBD1. Germline loops: CDR1 MNHNS, CDR2 SASEGT. This CDR3 contains 16 residues. The junction had 8 bases not matched to a gene; V was cut back by 1 base and J by 10 bases. The CDR3 spells CASSEGTGGPFGKLFF. The DNA of the CDR3 is TGTGCCAGCAGTGAAGGGACAGGGGGCCCCTTTGGAAAACTGTTTTTT.

This chain uses TRBV2 with TRBJ2-3; the D is unclear. V was cut by 3 bases and J by 2 bases, with 9 bases left in between. The CDR3 loop spans 14 amino acids. Germline values: CDR1 SNHLY, CDR2 FYNNEI. DNA for the CDR3: TGTGCCAGCAGTGAGGACCGGGCCACAGATACGCAGTATTTT. This gives the protein CASSEDRATDTQYF.

There are a few counts of this clonotype. The rearrangement uses TRBV7-9 and TRBJ1-5; TRBD1 is a possible D gene (5 bases). The germline gives CDR1 SEHNR, CDR2 FQNEAQ (reference sequence). The CDR3 sequence is 16 residues long. V was pared by 3 bases and J by 2 bases, with 14 bases between. CDR3 in amino acids: CASSFGPPGGNQPQHF. In DNA form, the CDR3 reads TGTGCCAGCAGCTTTGGGCCACCGGGGGGCAATCAGCCCCAGCATTTT.

This clonotype was observed a handful of times. The chain employs TRBV7-6 and TRBJ2-2; D not resolved. The CDR3 length is 13 residues. With 2 bases removed from V and 6 bases from J, the gap between germline ends came to 7 bases. The germline V gene has CDR1 SGHVS and CDR2 FNYEAQ. In nucleotides, the CDR3 is TGTGCCAGCAGCTTAAGTGTCGCCGGGGAGCTGTTTTTT. The encoded protein is CASSLSVAGELFF.